The 20 T cell receptor beta chains below come from one sample, sequenced in a study of cytomegalovirus exposure and HLA in healthy donors. Researchers ran the PCR with 60 Vbeta and 13 Jbeta primers. The repertoire was sequenced with immunoSEQ multiplex PCR; TCRdb's copy has only in-frame clones and lacks some. This sample has 60,000 to 85,000 clones, with about 76% found just once. Sequencing was carried out using PBMCs. The receptors originated from a male donor in good health and CMV-seropositive.

This chain joins TRBV9 and TRBJ1-1; TRBD1 is a possible D gene (5 bases). The CDR3 loop spans 15 amino acids. V lost 4 bases and J lost 4, with 17 bases in between. Germline V lookup: CDR1 SGDLS, CDR2 YYNGEE. The CDR3 spells CASSPSTGGGTEAFF. Here the CDR3 DNA reads TGTGCCAGCAGCCCATCGACGGGGGGAGGCACTGAAGCTTTCTTT.

V gene TRBV28 combines with J gene TRBJ1-6, with unresolved D. V lost 8 bases to trimming and J lost 2 bases, with 7 bases between them. Germline-derived CDR1 and CDR2 are MDHEN and SYDVKM. The CDR3 spans 13 residues. The CDR3 spells CASQAPYNSPLHF. DNA for the CDR3: TGTGCCAGCCAGGCCCCCTATAATTCACCCCTCCACTTT.

The chain uses TRBV28 and TRBJ1-5; possible D gene TRBD1, 5 bases. CDR3 length equals 15 residues. The V end lost 1 base, the J end lost 1 base, and 8 bases lay between the germline ends. Germline lookup yields CDR1 MDHEN and CDR2 SYDVKM. The CDR3 coding sequence is TGTGCCAGCAGTTTATCAGGGAAGAGCAATCAGCCCCAGCATTTT. Residues: CASSLSGKSNQPQHF.

This clone has a single count. The V gene is TRBV4-2, the J gene TRBJ1-3; 8 nucleotides align to TRBD1. With V trimmed by 0 bases and J by 7 bases, 5 bases remained unmatched. The CDR3 spans 15 residues. The germline V gene has CDR1 LGHNA and CDR2 YNFKEQ. The CDR3 sequence: CASSQDGTGGNTIYF. CDR3 bases: TGTGCCAGCAGCCAAGACGGGACAGGAGGGAACACCATATATTTT.

The CDR3 reads CASSIPGQGSYNYGYTF. The CDR3, as DNA: TGTGCCAGTAGTATACCCGGGCAGGGATCGTATAACTATGGCTACACCTTC. The genes are TRBV19 and TRBJ1-2; D might be TRBD1 (5 bases). This CDR3 is built from 17 residues. The germline V gene encodes CDR1 LNHDA and CDR2 SQIVND (reference sequence). V gave up 2 bases and J gave up 1 base, with 17 bases separating them. The whole variable domain, filled in from reference TRBV19 and TRBJ1-2, reads DGGITQSPKYLFRKEGQNVTLSCEQNLNHDAMYWYRQDPGQGLRLIYYSQIVNDFQKGDIAEGYSVSREKKESFPLTVTSAQKNPTAFYLCASSIPGQGSYNYGYTFGSGTRLTVV.

The chain combines TRBV7-6 with TRBJ1-6; 8 nucleotides align to TRBD1. Losses at the gene ends were 1 base for V and 9 bases for J; bases not matched to a gene: 8. Germline V lookup: CDR1 SGHVS, CDR2 FNYEAQ. The CDR3 covers 16 residues. Here the CDR3 reads CASSLGGTGEGSPLHF. CDR3 nucleotides: TGTGCCAGCAGCTTAGGCGGGACAGGAGAGGGTTCACCCCTCCACTTT.

The chain has TRBV10-2 and TRBJ1-4, with TRBD1 as a possible D gene (5 bases). Trimming removed 4 bases from V and 5 bases from J, with 11 bases in between. Looked up from germline, CDR1 is WSHSY and CDR2 is SAAADI. The CDR3 extends over 14 amino acids. The CDR3: CASSVAGRNEKLFF. CDR3 DNA: TGCGCCAGCAGTGTCGCAGGGAGGAATGAAAAACTGTTTTTT.

The chain recombines TRBV28 with TRBJ1-5; D not resolved. Trimming took off 3 bases at V and 5 bases at J, with 8 bases between the two ends. CDR1 MDHEN and CDR2 SYDVKM come from the germline V gene. CDR3 size: 13 residues. This CDR3 is CASSLSTHQPQHF. CDR3 sequence (DNA): TGTGCCAGCAGTTTGAGTACTCATCAGCCCCAGCATTTT.

This chain links TRBV10-2 with TRBJ2-7, with 7 bases lining up with TRBD1. There are 14 residues in the CDR3. CDR1 and CDR2 (germline): WSHSY, SAAADI. Trimming cost V 4 bases and J 3 bases; bases outside gene matches: 6. CDR3 sequence: CASSAAGTDYEQYF. The CDR3 DNA follows: TGCGCCAGCAGTGCCGCCGGGACAGACTACGAGCAGTACTTC.

The J gene is TRBJ2-1, the V gene TRBV11-2; 8 bases line up with TRBD1. Germline CDR1 and CDR2: SGHAT and FQNNGV. The CDR3 length is 14 residues. V dropped 5 bases and J dropped 4; count of bases not matched to a gene: 4. CDR3 DNA sequence: TGTGCCAGCAGCCCCCAGGGGGCATACAATGAGCAGTTCTTC. Translated, it gives CASSPQGAYNEQFF. The full variable domain, completed using reference TRBV11-2 and TRBJ2-1, is EAGVAQSPRYKIIEKRQSVAFWCNPISGHATLYWYQQILGQGPKLLIQFQNNGVVDDSQLPKDRFSAERLKGVDSTLKIQPAKLEDSAVYLCASSPQGAYNEQFFGPGTRLTVL.

This clone was picked up one time. At one end the junction does not follow the germline gene, possibly because of a read error. This chain links TRBV5-1 with TRBJ1-1, with TRBD1 matching over 10 bases. Per germline, CDR1 SGHRS and CDR2 YFSETQ. The CDR3 has 14 residues. The CDR3 coding sequence is TGCGCCAGCAGTTTGGACAGGGGGATCGGTGAAGCTTTCTTT. It codes for CASSLDRGIGEAFF.

The chain recombines TRBV6-1 with TRBJ1-2; 7 bases are a match to TRBD1. Germline V gene lookup returns CDR1 MNHNS and CDR2 SASEGT. The CDR3 consists of 13 residues. The J segment lost 3 bases and the V segment lost 4 bases, leaving 2 bases of the junction unmatched. The chain's CDR3 is CASSVGTDYGYTF. CDR3 in DNA: TGTGCCAGCAGTGTTGGGACAGACTATGGCTACACCTTC.

The chain links TRBV11-3 to TRBJ2-7, with D perhaps matching TRBD2 (5 bases). The CDR3 spans 13 residues. The germline V gene has CDR1 SGHNT and CDR2 YENEEA. Trimming shortened V by 5 bases and J by 3 bases, and 11 bases separated the two germline ends. CDR3 sequence (DNA): TGTGCCAGCAGCCCTTCAGGAGGCTACGAGCAGTACTTC. Residues: CASSPSGGYEQYF.

This clone was seen just once. The J gene is TRBJ2-5, the V gene TRBV12-5; TRBD1 matches 7 bases. The CDR3 is made up of 20 amino acids. The V gene end was trimmed by 0 bases and the J gene end by 2 bases; junction bases not matched to a gene: 18. Per the germline V gene, CDR1 is LGHNT and CDR2 is FRNRAP. The CDR3 loop is CASGLVSMNRGSGVQETQYF. As DNA, the CDR3 is TGTGCTAGTGGTTTGGTTTCCATGAACAGGGGATCAGGAGTACAAGAGACCCAGTACTTC. The full variable domain, in which reference TRBV12-5 and TRBJ2-5 provide the parts outside the CDR3, is DARVTQTPRHKVTEMGQEVTMRCQPILGHNTVFWYRQTMMQGLELLAYFRNRAPLDDSGMPKDRFSAEMPDATLATLKIQPSEPRDSAVYFCASGLVSMNRGSGVQETQYFGPGTRLLVL.

The rearrangement links TRBV5-1 to TRBJ2-2; possible D gene TRBD1, 6 bases. There are 14 residues in the CDR3. The germline gives CDR1 SGHRS, CDR2 YFSETQ. V gave up 7 bases and J gave up 2 bases, with 12 bases separating them. The CDR3 DNA reads as TGCGCCAGCGGGGGCAAGTTAAACACCGGGGAGCTGTTTTTT. This sequence encodes CASGGKLNTGELFF.

The chain combines TRBV5-1 with TRBJ2-5; 10 bases agree with TRBD1. The DNA end favors TRBJ2-7, so the J call may be wrong. The CDR3 runs 14 residues. From germline, CDR1 is SGHRS and CDR2 YFSETQ. The CDR3 here is CASSARTGGSEQYF. The CDR3 DNA sequence: TGCGCCAGCAGCGCTCGGACAGGGGGTAGCGAGCAGTACTTC.

Regarding this clone: The sample carries other DNA sequences with the same CDR3. V usage is TRBV30 and J usage is TRBJ1-5; possibly TRBD1 for D (6 bases). CDR1 is GTSNPN, CDR2 SVGIG, per germline (reference sequence). Between the trimmed V and J ends, which lost 0 bases and 4 bases, there was a span of 7 bases. This CDR3 has 13 amino acids. CDR3 protein: CAWSVQGNQPQHF. In DNA, the CDR3 is TGTGCCTGGAGTGTACAGGGTAATCAGCCCCAGCATTTT.

This clone has only a few counts. The V gene is TRBV5-1, the J gene TRBJ1-2; no definite D call. V lost 5 bases, J lost 0 bases, and 11 bases lay in between. The CDR3 length is 14 residues. The germline gives CDR1 SGHRS, CDR2 YFSETQ. CDR3 protein: CASSSDGANYGYTF. The CDR3 DNA follows: TGCGCCAGCAGTTCTGACGGAGCTAACTATGGCTACACCTTC.

The chain employs TRBV11-2 and TRBJ2-7; 14 bases are a match to TRBD2. Trimming took 5 bases from V and 5 from J; bases not matched to a gene: 5. This CDR3 has 15 residues. The germline CDR1 and CDR2 sequences are SGHAT and FQNNGV. This chain's CDR3 is CASSLPGLAGDEQYF. Written as DNA, the CDR3 is TGTGCCAGCAGCCTACCGGGACTAGCGGGAGACGAGCAGTACTTC.

The table lists this clone with a few counts. The chain uses TRBV19 and TRBJ2-2; TRBD2 aligns across 13 bases. The CDR3 has 19 residues. Trimming at V came to 7 bases and at J to 4 bases, leaving 15 bases not matched to a gene. Germline V gene lookup returns CDR1 LNHDA and CDR2 SQIVND (reference sequence). The CDR3 nucleotides read TGTGCCAGTACCGCCTCCTGGACTAGCGGGGGTCTGGGCACCGGGGAGCTGTTTTTT. Its protein is CASTASWTSGGLGTGELFF.